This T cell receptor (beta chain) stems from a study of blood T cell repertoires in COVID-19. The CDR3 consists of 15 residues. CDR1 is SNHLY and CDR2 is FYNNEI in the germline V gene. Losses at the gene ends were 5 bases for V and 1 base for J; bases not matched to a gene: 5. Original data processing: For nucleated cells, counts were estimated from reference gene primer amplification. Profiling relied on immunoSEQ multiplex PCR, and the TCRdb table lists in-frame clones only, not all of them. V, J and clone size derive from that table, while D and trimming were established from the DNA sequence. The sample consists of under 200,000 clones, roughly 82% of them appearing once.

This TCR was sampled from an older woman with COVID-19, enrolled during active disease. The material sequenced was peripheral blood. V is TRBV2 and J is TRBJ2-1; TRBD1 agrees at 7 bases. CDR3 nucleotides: TGTGCCAGCAGTACGACAGGGATTTCCTACAATGAGCAGTTCTTC. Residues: CASSTTGISYNEQFF. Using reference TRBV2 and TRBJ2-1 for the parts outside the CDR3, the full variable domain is EPEVTQTPSHQVTQMGQEVILRCVPISNHLYFYWYRQILGQKVEFLVSFYNNEISEKSEIFDDQFSVERPDGSNFTLKIRSTKLEDSAMYFCASSTTGISYNEQFFGPGTRLTVL.